A single sample is the source of the 19 T cell receptor beta chains below, sequenced in a study of a mutant IDH1 vaccine in newly diagnosed glioma. No antigens are known for them. Specified time point: week 5, during vaccination. Vaccine doses each comprised 300 ug of mutant IDH1 20-mer peptide, with topical imiquimod. Generated by immunoSEQ multiplex PCR, the TCRdb table keeps only in-frame clones and is missing some. The table lists roughly 42,000 clones, 75% to 90% of them singletons. This specimen was PBMCs, taken from a glioma patient whose treatment included an IDH1 peptide vaccine. These receptors all stem from a man aged 35-49 years with glioma.

The chain is built from TRBV9 and TRBJ1-4, with D perhaps TRBD1 (5 bases). V gave up 1 base and J gave up 7 bases, with 11 bases separating them. This CDR3 is 14 amino acids long. Germline V lookup: CDR1 SGDLS, CDR2 YYNGEE. The CDR3 is CASSVQGGAEKLFF. DNA of the CDR3: TGTGCCAGCAGCGTACAGGGTGGTGCTGAAAAACTGTTTTTT.

This chain connects TRBV11-1 to TRBJ1-2, with TRBD1 matching 10 bases. This CDR3 is 14 amino acids long. The V gene end was trimmed by 5 bases and the J gene end by 8 bases; junction bases not matched to a gene: 8. Germline CDR1 SGHAT, CDR2 FQDESV (reference sequence). The CDR3 reads CASSIRQGAEGYTF. The CDR3 DNA reads as TGTGCCAGCAGCATCCGACAGGGGGCAGAGGGCTACACCTTC.

The V call is TRBV19, the J call TRBJ2-1, with a tentative D call TRBD2 (5 bases). Germline values: CDR1 LNHDA, CDR2 SQIVND (reference sequence). Trimming shortened V by 5 bases and J by 2 bases, and 10 bases separated the two germline ends. The CDR3 covers 14 residues. This chain's CDR3 is CASSSDGTYNEQFF. The DNA of the CDR3 is TGTGCCAGTAGTTCGGACGGGACCTACAATGAGCAGTTCTTC.

The sample holds a few counts of this clone. The same CDR3 also results from other DNA sequences found in this sample. The chain is built from TRBV6-5 and TRBJ1-1; D is uncertain. V lost 2 bases and J 2 bases, leaving 12 bases between the germline ends. The length of the CDR3 is 15 residues. CDR1 MNHEY and CDR2 SVGAGI come from the germline V gene. The CDR3 loop is CASSYGTAANTEAFF. In DNA, the CDR3 is TGTGCCAGCAGTTACGGCACAGCCGCCAACACTGAAGCTTTCTTT.

The chain is built from TRBV2 and TRBJ2-1; TRBD2 agrees at 10 bases. Looked up from germline, CDR1 is SNHLY and CDR2 is FYNNEI. The CDR3 is 16 amino acids. The trim removed 4 bases at V and 8 bases at J, leaving 11 bases unmatched. DNA for the CDR3: TGTGCCAGCAGTGCGTTAGAACTAGCGGGAACCGATGAGCAGTTCTTC. It codes for CASSALELAGTDEQFF.

The V gene is TRBV27, the J gene TRBJ2-3, with 10 nucleotides matching TRBD2. The V gene end was trimmed by 2 bases and the J gene end by 6 bases; junction bases not matched to a gene: 8. The CDR3 sequence is 16 residues long. Germline CDR1 reads MNHEY; CDR2 reads SMNVEV (reference sequence). CDR3 region: CASSLRGRAGGDTQYF. Written as DNA, the CDR3 is TGTGCCAGCAGTTTAAGGGGGCGAGCGGGAGGGGATACGCAGTATTTT.

The gene calls are TRBV7-9 and TRBJ1-3, with D unclear. Germline V gene sequence: CDR1 SEHNR, CDR2 FQNEAQ (reference sequence). Trimming removed 3 bases from V and 0 bases from J, with 6 bases in between. The CDR3 is made up of 14 amino acids. The CDR3 spells CASSLSSSGNTIYF. The CDR3 DNA sequence: TGTGCCAGCAGCTTGTCCAGCTCTGGAAACACCATATATTTT.

The chain is built from TRBV10-3 and TRBJ1-5, with D unresolved. The CDR3 runs to 13 residues. Trimming took 6 bases from V and 7 from J, leaving 13 bases between them. CDR1 is ENHRY and CDR2 is SYGVKD in the germline V gene. The CDR3 sequence is CAISPTASQPQHF. The CDR3 bases are TGTGCCATCAGCCCTACAGCTTCGCAGCCCCAGCATTTT.

The CDR3 DNA is TGTGCCAGCAGTTTCTACTTAGCGGGGGGTGGATCCTACAATGAGCAGTTCTTC. It is translated as CASSFYLAGGGSYNEQFF. The chain links TRBV27 to TRBJ2-1; 10 bases agree with TRBD2. Per germline, CDR1 MNHEY and CDR2 SMNVEV (reference sequence). V was clipped by 3 bases and J by 1 base; unmatched bases: 9. The CDR3 loop spans 18 amino acids.

This clone was counted only a few times. The CDR3 DNA reads TGTGCCAGCAGCTTAGGGGAAGAAAAACTGTTTTTT. The encoded protein is CASSLGEEKLFF. The chain is built from TRBV7-8 and TRBJ1-4; D is uncertain. V was shortened by 1 base and J by 8 bases, with 5 bases between the two germline ends. This CDR3 is built from 12 residues. CDR1 and CDR2 (germline): SGHVS, FQNEAQ.

This clone was picked up a small number of times. This sequence joins TRBV5-6 and TRBJ1-5; D remains ambiguous. CDR3 length equals 15 residues. In germline, CDR1 is SGHDT, CDR2 YYEEEE. V dropped 1 base and J dropped 3 bases, with 11 bases sitting between them. CDR3 residues: CASSLKTATNQPQHF. CDR3 DNA sequence: TGTGCCAGCAGCTTGAAGACGGCCACCAATCAGCCCCAGCATTTT.

The V and J genes are TRBV5-1 and TRBJ1-4, with 7 nucleotides matching TRBD1. CDR3 length: 16 residues. V was pared by 2 bases and J by 0 bases, with 4 bases of the junction left unmatched. CDR1 is SGHRS, CDR2 YFSETQ, per germline. CDR3: CASSFGQVATNEKLFF. For the CDR3, the DNA is TGCGCCAGCAGCTTCGGACAGGTTGCAACTAATGAAAAACTGTTTTTT.

The chain joins TRBV27 to TRBJ1-4; no clear D gene. The CDR3 runs to 14 residues. The V gene's germline CDR1 is MNHEY and CDR2 SMNVEV (reference sequence). Trimming shortened V by 0 bases and J by 8 bases, and 10 bases separated the two germline ends. CDR3 bases: TGTGCCAGCAGTTTATCTCCGGCTGGGGAAAAACTGTTTTTT. Translation gives CASSLSPAGEKLFF.

CDR3 coding DNA: TGTGCCAGCAGTGGGACTAGCGGGAGGCAGACCCAGTACTTC. Its protein product is CASSGTSGRQTQYF. The chain links TRBV2 to TRBJ2-5, with TRBD2 identical over 14 bases. J gave up 6 bases and V 4 bases, and 1 base lay outside the gene matches. CDR1 SNHLY and CDR2 FYNNEI come from the germline V gene. The CDR3 is 14 amino acids.

V and J are TRBV25-1 and TRBJ2-5, with D tentatively TRBD2 (7 bases). Germline assignment: CDR1 MGHDK and CDR2 SYGVNS. CDR3 length: 14 amino acids. The ends were cut back, 9 bases at V and 5 bases at J, with 19 bases in the middle. In DNA form, the CDR3 reads TGTGCCAGTGCCGTGGCGGGGGCTGGGGAGACCCAGTACTTC. It codes for CASAVAGAGETQYF.

J is TRBJ2-3 and V is TRBV6-5; D may be TRBD2 (6 bases). Germline-derived CDR1 and CDR2 are MNHEY and SVGAGI. The V gene lost 6 bases and the J gene lost 8 bases, with 12 bases spanning the gap. This CDR3 is 12 amino acids long. The CDR3 spells CASRKVGGTQYF. The CDR3 DNA is TGTGCCAGCAGGAAAGTGGGGGGTACGCAGTATTTT.

The J gene is TRBJ1-3, the V gene TRBV27, with a weak D call TRBD1 (5 bases). Trimming stripped 3 bases from V and 2 bases from J, with 11 bases between. The V gene's germline CDR1 is MNHEY and CDR2 SMNVEV (reference sequence). This CDR3 region has 15 residues. CDR3 protein: CASSFEPGAGNTIYF. The CDR3 nucleotides are TGTGCCAGCAGTTTTGAACCGGGGGCTGGAAACACCATATATTTT.

The CDR3 loop reads CASSFNLVGLHTF. The CDR3 DNA is TGTGCCAGCAGCTTTAACCTTGTCGGATTACACACCTTC. The chain employs TRBV7-9 and TRBJ1-2; D ambiguous. Trimming removed 3 bases at V and 12 bases at J, with 17 bases between. From germline, CDR1 is SEHNR and CDR2 FQNEAQ (reference sequence). The CDR3 has 13 amino acids.

The V and J genes are TRBV29-1 and TRBJ2-7; D is possibly TRBD2 (6 bases). Trimming removed 4 bases from V and 2 bases from J, with 9 bases in between. The CDR3 covers 12 residues. The germline gives CDR1 SQVTM, CDR2 ANQGSEA. The CDR3 loop reads CSVGGRPYEQYF. CDR3 nucleotides: TGCAGCGTTGGTGGGAGGCCCTACGAGCAGTACTTC.